The 30 T cell receptor beta chains presented below share a single source sample, sequenced in a study of Tregs in tolerant kidney transplant recipients. Sequencing used immunoSEQ multiplex PCR; TCRdb keeps in-frame clones, though not all of them. In the table there are some 110,000 clones, roughly nine tenths of which are singletons. What was sequenced was CD4+ T cells from blood. These receptors originate from a human donor in good health.

This clone was seen more than once but under ten times. The genes are TRBV5-1 and TRBJ2-7; 9 bases agree with TRBD1. In germline, CDR1 is SGHRS, CDR2 YFSETQ. CDR3 size: 17 residues. The trim removed 2 bases at V and 2 bases at J, leaving 11 bases unmatched. DNA of the CDR3: TGCGCCAGCAGCTTCCCCCCGAGGACAGGGGCGCCCTACGAGCAGTACTTC. Translating gives CASSFPPRTGAPYEQYF.

The rearrangement joins TRBV9 to TRBJ2-2; the match to TRBD2 covers 8 bases. Trimming removed 4 bases from V and 5 bases from J; junction bases left unmatched: 10. Germline values: CDR1 SGDLS, CDR2 YYNGEE. CDR3 length: 16 amino acids. CDR3 nucleotide sequence: TGTGCCAGCAGCCCCCGGGGACTAGGTGAAACCGGGGAGCTGTTTTTT. Translating gives CASSPRGLGETGELFF.

The chain recombines TRBV5-1 with TRBJ2-6; D remains ambiguous. Trimming shortened V by 4 bases and J by 0 bases, and 8 bases separated the two germline ends. CDR1 SGHRS and CDR2 YFSETQ come from the germline V gene. The CDR3 is made up of 15 amino acids. The CDR3 region is CASSRTISGANVLTF. CDR3 in DNA: TGCGCCAGCAGCCGAACGATCTCTGGGGCCAACGTCCTGACTTTC.

This sequence joins TRBV19 and TRBJ1-1, with D possibly matching TRBD1 (5 bases). The CDR3 covers 14 residues. Trimming removed 4 bases at V and 4 bases at J, with 13 bases between. Per germline, CDR1 LNHDA and CDR2 SQIVND (reference sequence). The CDR3 DNA is TGTGCCAGTAGTAAGGACATTTTGTTCACTGAAGCTTTCTTT. Protein product: CASSKDILFTEAFF.

The V and J genes are TRBV2 and TRBJ1-5; D is uncertain. Germline V gene lookup returns CDR1 SNHLY and CDR2 FYNNEI. The CDR3 extends over 15 amino acids. Deletions cut 3 bases from V and 2 bases from J, with 11 bases between. In DNA, the CDR3 is TGTGCCAGCAGTGAGCGATTGACGGGCAATCAGCCCCAGCATTTT. It encodes CASSERLTGNQPQHF. The variable domain in full, with the rest retrieved from reference TRBV2 and TRBJ1-5, is EPEVTQTPSHQVTQMGQEVILRCVPISNHLYFYWYRQILGQKVEFLVSFYNNEISEKSEIFDDQFSVERPDGSNFTLKIRSTKLEDSAMYFCASSERLTGNQPQHFGDGTRLSIL.

This sequence joins TRBV5-1 and TRBJ2-6, with 7 bases fitting TRBD1. CDR1 and CDR2 (germline): SGHRS, YFSETQ. This CDR3 spans 16 amino acids. J was trimmed by 2 bases and V by 4 bases; bases with no gene match: 6. The CDR3 region is CASSPPTGAGANVLTF. In DNA form, the CDR3 reads TGCGCCAGCAGCCCGCCCACAGGGGCTGGGGCCAACGTCCTGACTTTC.

The chain combines TRBV18 with TRBJ2-1; the match to TRBD2 covers 7 bases. The V and J ends lost 3 bases and 4 bases, in that order; junction bases with no gene match: 24. This CDR3 region has 21 residues. CDR1 and CDR2 from the germline V gene are KGHSH and LQKENI. CDR3 protein: CASSPLGFGRAASGKYNEQFF. The DNA for the CDR3 is TGTGCCAGCTCACCCTTAGGATTTGGCAGGGCAGCTAGCGGAAAGTACAATGAGCAGTTCTTC.

The CDR3: CASSVAGTGDEKLFF. CDR3 nucleotide sequence: TGTGCCAGCAGTGTAGCGGGGACAGGGGATGAAAAACTGTTTTTT. The J gene is TRBJ1-4, the V gene TRBV2, with 10 bases that match TRBD1. CDR1 is SNHLY, CDR2 FYNNEI, per germline. The CDR3 sequence is 15 residues long. V was pared by 4 bases and J by 6 bases, with 5 bases of the junction left unmatched.

The chain is built from TRBV7-3 and TRBJ1-2; 10 bases match TRBD1. Germline CDR1 SGHTA, CDR2 FQGTGA. The CDR3 has 15 residues. V trimming: 2 bases; J trimming: 3 bases; junction bases outside the gene matches: 3. The CDR3 protein is CASSLSGTGDYGYTF. CDR3 nucleotide sequence: TGTGCCAGCAGCTTATCCGGGACAGGGGACTATGGCTACACCTTC.

CDR3 sequence reads: CAISELRAREQYF. CDR3 nucleotide sequence: TGTGCCATCAGTGAGTTGAGGGCTCGGGAGCAGTACTTC. The chain is built from TRBV10-3 and TRBJ2-7; a weak D match, TRBD2 (5 bases). V was shortened by 1 base and J by 7 bases, with 11 bases between the two germline ends. The CDR3 length is 13 residues. The germline V gene has CDR1 ENHRY and CDR2 SYGVKD.

The CDR3 nucleotides are TGTGCCAGCAGTTACCGTTACACTGAAGCTTTCTTT. This sequence encodes CASSYRYTEAFF. This chain uses TRBV6-6 with TRBJ1-1; D not certain. The CDR3 is 12 residues long. The V gene lost 2 bases and the J gene lost 3 bases, with 4 bases spanning the gap. CDR1 is MNHNY, CDR2 SVGAGI, per germline (reference sequence).

The rearrangement joins TRBV5-6 to TRBJ2-3; D uncertain. Trimming took 4 bases from V and 7 from J, leaving 7 bases between them. The CDR3 is 11 residues long. In germline, CDR1 is SGHDT, CDR2 YYEEEE. CDR3 in amino acids: CASSRQNTQYF. Here the CDR3 DNA reads TGTGCCAGCAGCCGTCAAAATACGCAGTATTTT.

The chain joins TRBV30 to TRBJ2-3; 8 nucleotides match TRBD2. CDR3 length equals 15 residues. CDR1 is GTSNPN, CDR2 SVGIG, per germline (reference sequence). Unmatched junction bases numbered 3, after V lost 0 bases and J lost 1 base. This CDR3 reads CAWSVLSGGTDTQYF. CDR3 nucleotides: TGTGCCTGGAGTGTCCTTAGCGGGGGCACAGATACGCAGTATTTT.

This chain's CDR3 is CASGGGADQPQHF. The CDR3 DNA follows: TGTGCCTCCGGGGGGGGAGCCGATCAGCCCCAGCATTTT. This rearrangement joins TRBV19 to TRBJ1-5, with D perhaps TRBD1 (5 bases). V lost 11 bases and J lost 5, with 16 bases in between. From germline, CDR1 is LNHDA and CDR2 SQIVND (reference sequence). This CDR3 comprises 13 residues.

The chain couples TRBV6-1 to TRBJ2-3; maybe TRBD2 (7 bases). The CDR3 is 15 residues long. Trimming removed 8 bases at V and 5 bases at J, with 20 bases between. In germline, CDR1 is MNHNS, CDR2 SASEGT. CDR3 in DNA: TGTGCCAGCGGCTTGAGGGGGGGGCCTCGAGATACGCAGTATTTT. As protein: CASGLRGGPRDTQYF.

The chain links TRBV5-1 to TRBJ2-4; no definite D call. Trimming stripped 1 base from V and 2 bases from J, with 10 bases between. Germline CDR1 SGHRS, CDR2 YFSETQ. The CDR3 runs to 15 residues. The DNA for the CDR3 is TGCGCCAGCAGCTTGTCATCGGCAACCAAAAACATTCAGTACTTC. As protein: CASSLSSATKNIQYF.

CDR3 region: CASSPRGLPKIDNEQFF. The CDR3 nucleotides are TGTGCCAGCAGCCCCCGGGGACTACCCAAAATCGACAATGAGCAGTTCTTC. This chain joins TRBV7-6 and TRBJ2-1, with 7 positions matching TRBD2. CDR3 size: 17 residues. Germline CDR1 and CDR2: SGHVS and FNYEAQ. V lost 5 bases, J lost 5 bases, and 15 bases stayed unmatched.

The chain joins TRBV18 to TRBJ2-7; D might be TRBD1 (5 bases). Germline loops: CDR1 KGHSH, CDR2 LQKENI. V was cut by 4 bases and J by 1 base, with 8 bases left in between. This CDR3 comprises 13 residues. CDR3 coding DNA: TGTGCCAGCTCACGGGGCAGGTCCTACGAGCAGTACTTC. The encoded protein is CASSRGRSYEQYF. The full variable domain, rest sourced from reference TRBV18 and TRBJ2-7, is NAGVMQNPRHLVRRRGQEARLRCSPMKGHSHVYWYRQLPEEGLKFMVYLQKENIIDESGMPKERFSAEFPKEGPSILRIQQVVRGDSAAYFCASSRGRSYEQYFGPGTRLTVT.

This sequence joins TRBV5-1 and TRBJ2-1; 10 nucleotides align to TRBD2. Germline trimming cut 4 bases from V and 4 bases from J; bases unmatched to any gene: 11. Germline V gene data show CDR1 as SGHRS and CDR2 as YFSETQ. The CDR3 contains 17 residues. The CDR3 reads CASSKGLAVPVYNEQFF. The CDR3 DNA is TGCGCCAGCAGCAAAGGACTAGCGGTCCCGGTTTACAATGAGCAGTTCTTC.

Here the CDR3 reads CASSVERASGNTIYF. The CDR3 nucleotides read TGTGCCAGCAGTGTCGAGCGGGCGTCTGGAAACACCATATATTTT. The chain carries TRBV6-1 and TRBJ1-3; D is unresolved. Deletions cut 4 bases from V and 1 base from J, with 11 bases between. This CDR3 contains 15 residues. Germline values: CDR1 MNHNS, CDR2 SASEGT.

V is TRBV10-3 and J is TRBJ1-2; 8 bases match TRBD1. CDR3 length: 16 residues. V shed 5 bases, J shed 0 bases, and the junction held 8 bases outside the gene matches. CDR1 and CDR2 from the germline V gene are ENHRY and SYGVKD. Here the CDR3 DNA reads TGTGCCATCAGTTACGGGACAGGAGCTACTAACTATGGCTACACCTTC. This sequence encodes CAISYGTGATNYGYTF.

The J gene is TRBJ2-3, the V gene TRBV5-1; possibly TRBD2 for D (6 bases). The CDR3 consists of 16 residues. The V gene lost 0 bases and the J gene lost 3 bases, with 14 bases spanning the gap. Germline loops: CDR1 SGHRS, CDR2 YFSETQ. CDR3 in amino acids: CASSLGWDGRTDTQYF. The CDR3 DNA sequence: TGCGCCAGCAGCTTGGGGTGGGATGGGAGGACAGATACGCAGTATTTT. The full variable domain, in which reference TRBV5-1 and TRBJ2-3 provide the parts outside the CDR3, is KAGVTQTPRYLIKTRGQQVTLSCSPISGHRSVSWYQQTPGQGLQFLFEYFSETQRNKGNFPGRFSGRQFSNSRSEMNVSTLELGDSALYLCASSLGWDGRTDTQYFGPGTRLTVL.

The chain is built from TRBV2 and TRBJ2-3; TRBD2 matches at 9 bases. The CDR3 has 15 amino acids. V lost 2 bases, J lost 6 bases, and 6 bases stayed unmatched. The germline V gene has CDR1 SNHLY and CDR2 FYNNEI. Here the CDR3 DNA reads TGTGCCAGCAGTGAAATGGGACTAGCCCGCGATACGCAGTATTTT. This sequence encodes CASSEMGLARDTQYF.

This CDR3 is CASSPSAGDEQYF. The CDR3 nucleotides are TGTGCCAGCTCACCCTCGGCGGGGGACGAGCAGTACTTC. The V and J genes are TRBV18 and TRBJ2-7, with 7 bases fitting TRBD2. V trimming: 3 bases; J trimming: 5 bases; junction bases outside the gene matches: 4. CDR1 KGHSH and CDR2 LQKENI come from the germline V gene. This CDR3 is built from 13 residues.

This chain connects TRBV6-5 to TRBJ2-7; D possibly corresponds to TRBD1 (6 bases). This CDR3 spans 15 amino acids. Between the trimmed V and J ends, which lost 8 bases and 4 bases, there was a span of 21 bases. Germline V gene lookup returns CDR1 MNHEY and CDR2 SVGAGI. CDR3 sequence reads: CASGDIHLSRYEQYF. CDR3 nucleotides: TGTGCCAGCGGGGACATCCACCTTTCTAGGTACGAGCAGTACTTC.

The V gene is TRBV10-2, the J gene TRBJ1-2, with D unclear. This CDR3 has 14 residues. Trimming pared 1 base from V and 4 bases from J, leaving 10 bases between. Looked up from germline, CDR1 is WSHSY and CDR2 is SAAADI. CDR3 residues: CASSEFNSIYGYTF. CDR3 DNA: TGCGCCAGCAGTGAGTTTAACAGCATCTATGGCTACACCTTC.

The chain employs TRBV29-1 and TRBJ1-1, with a possible D match to TRBD1 (5 bases). This CDR3 is built from 12 residues. V was shortened by 4 bases and J by 4 bases, with 10 bases between the two germline ends. Germline CDR1 SQVTM, CDR2 ANQGSEA. DNA of the CDR3: TGCAGCGTTGGGTTAGGGGTCACTGAAGCTTTCTTT. It encodes CSVGLGVTEAFF.

The genes are TRBV11-3 and TRBJ2-1; maybe TRBD2 (6 bases). This CDR3 spans 18 amino acids. CDR1 is SGHNT, CDR2 YENEEA, per germline. V lost 0 bases, J lost 3 bases, and 18 bases lay in between. The DNA of the CDR3 is TGTGCCAGCAGCTTAGACGGAGCGATGGGGGGTTTCTACAATGAGCAGTTCTTC. Its protein is CASSLDGAMGGFYNEQFF.

The chain joins TRBV11-2 to TRBJ2-2, with D unclear. The CDR3 totals 14 residues. The V gene lost 2 bases and the J gene lost 7 bases, with 11 bases spanning the gap. In germline, CDR1 is SGHAT, CDR2 FQNNGV. The CDR3 loop reads CASSLIRENGELFF. CDR3 in DNA: TGTGCCAGCAGCTTAATAAGGGAAAACGGGGAGCTGTTTTTT.

The chain joins TRBV18 to TRBJ1-2; perhaps TRBD1 as D (5 bases). This CDR3 is built from 14 residues. Trimming took off 0 bases at V and 5 bases at J, with 10 bases between the two ends. Germline values: CDR1 KGHSH, CDR2 LQKENI. The CDR3 sequence: CASSPPSGGYGYTF. CDR3 nucleotides: TGTGCCAGCTCACCACCTAGTGGGGGATATGGCTACACCTTC.